This T cell receptor (beta chain) was profiled in a study of cytomegalovirus exposure and HLA in healthy donors. The PCR employed 60 Vbeta primers together with 13 Jbeta primers. The method was immunoSEQ multiplex PCR; TCRdb's version includes in-frame clones alone and lacks a portion of them. The sample has about 160,000 clones; approximately 76% are singletons. Findings and limits, study-wide: Reportedly, TCR beta sequences accurately predicted HLA-A and HLA-B alleles in most subjects. In a later analysis, HLA-C alleles had the fewest associated TCRs, DRB1 alleles the most.

V shed 3 bases, J shed 11 bases, and the junction held 7 bases outside the gene matches. This CDR3 is built from 12 residues. Germline assignment: CDR1 SGDLS and CDR2 YYNGEE. This clone is a singleton in its sample. What it recognizes is unknown. This chain uses TRBV9 with TRBJ1-1; 7 positions agree with TRBD1. The clonotype was recovered from a man in his 60s in good health and CMV-seronegative. Sequenced sample: PBMCs. The CDR3 spells CASSDQQGRAFF. DNA of the CDR3: TGTGCCAGCAGCGACCAACAGGGGCGGGCTTTCTTT.